This T cell receptor beta chain is from a study of naive and memory T cell subsets. General study findings and limits: Possibly reflecting memory cells re-expressing CD45RA, a few larger clonotypes occurred in naive repertoires, especially CD8.

Cells stained for CD3, CD4, CD8, CD45RA, CD27 and viability were sorted into four CD45RA/CD27 subsets. This CDR3 comprises 12 residues. Germline loops: CDR1 SGHKS, CDR2 YYEKEE (reference sequence). The trim removed 4 bases at V and 5 bases at J, leaving 1 base unmatched. Concerning this clonotype: Its antigen remains unidentified.

Both TRBC1 and TRBC2 were covered by a beta constant-region primer of two equimolar oligonucleotides. Nested alpha and beta constant-region primers with the SP2 primer drove four PCR rounds on ligated cDNA. TCRdb analysed the UMI-ligation and nested PCR reads with MiXCR anew, one entry per CDR3 protein. This sample has roughly 100,000 distinct CDR3 sequences, with 14% found just once. The chain uses TRBV5-5 and TRBJ1-2, with TRBD1 identical over 8 bases. This TCR was sampled from a human donor in good health. The sample comprised naive CD8+ T cells from blood. In DNA, the CDR3 is TGTGCCAGCAGCGGGACAGGATATGGCTACACCTTC. Residues: CASSGTGYGYTF.